This TCR beta chain was sequenced for a study of T cells after yellow fever vaccination. General observations from the study: A faster peak, day 5 versus 15, was reached by the weaker secondary response.

This clonotype was detected only a few times. Its antigen is unknown. The germline CDR1 and CDR2 sequences are LNHDA and SQIVND (reference sequence). The CDR3 is 16 residues long. V shed 5 bases and J shed 3 bases, with 17 bases lying between them. Via MiXCR, TCRdb re-called the 5' RACE reads, giving one row per CDR3 protein. The sample consists of roughly 320,000 distinct CDR3 sequences, around a tenth of them appearing once. V gene TRBV19 combines with J gene TRBJ1-5; D may be TRBD1 (6 bases). The TCR originated in a man between 18 and 35 years old who received the YFV17D yellow fever vaccine. The specimen was CD4+ T cells sorted from PBMCs, collected 45 days after the yellow fever booster vaccination. CDR3 DNA sequence: TGTGCCAGTAGTCATGGGCGGGGGCCCTTCAATCAGCCCCAGCATTTT. It yields the protein CASSHGRGPFNQPQHF.